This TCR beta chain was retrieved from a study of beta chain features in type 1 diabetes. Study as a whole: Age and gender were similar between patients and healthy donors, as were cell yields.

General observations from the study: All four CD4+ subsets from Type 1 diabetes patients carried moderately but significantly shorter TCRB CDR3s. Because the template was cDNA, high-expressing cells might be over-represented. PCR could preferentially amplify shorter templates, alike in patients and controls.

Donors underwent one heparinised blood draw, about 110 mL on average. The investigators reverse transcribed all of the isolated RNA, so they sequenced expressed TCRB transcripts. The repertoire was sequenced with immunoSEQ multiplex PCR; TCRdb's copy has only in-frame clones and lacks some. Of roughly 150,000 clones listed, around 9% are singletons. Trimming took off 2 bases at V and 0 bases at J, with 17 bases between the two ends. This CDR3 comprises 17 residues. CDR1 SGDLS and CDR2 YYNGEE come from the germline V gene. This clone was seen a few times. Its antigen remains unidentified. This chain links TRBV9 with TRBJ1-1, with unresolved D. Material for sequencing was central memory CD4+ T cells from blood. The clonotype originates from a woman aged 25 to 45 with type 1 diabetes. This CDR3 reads CASSVSTDFPMNTEAFF. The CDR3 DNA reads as TGTGCCAGCAGCGTTTCGACGGACTTTCCGATGAACACTGAAGCTTTCTTT.